What follows describes a single T cell receptor beta chain. The PCR employed 60 Vbeta primers together with 13 Jbeta primers. TCRdb's table, derived via immunoSEQ multiplex PCR, lists solely in-frame clones and lacks some. This listing includes 80,000 to 100,000 clones. This specimen comes from a study of cytomegalovirus exposure and HLA in healthy donors. With 5 bases removed from V and 0 bases from J, the gap between germline ends came to 14 bases. The CDR3 spans 15 residues. The germline gives CDR1 KGHSH, CDR2 LQKENI. The chain links TRBV18 to TRBJ2-7; the D gene is possibly TRBD1 (5 bases). Sequenced sample: PBMCs. This clonotype was obtained from a man aged 50 to 59 in good health and CMV-seronegative. The CDR3, as DNA: TGTGCCAGCTCAAGTAGACAGACGAACTCCTACGAGCAGTACTTC. It is translated as CASSSRQTNSYEQYF. Drawing the rest from reference TRBV18 and TRBJ2-7, the complete variable domain is NAGVMQNPRHLVRRRGQEARLRCSPMKGHSHVYWYRQLPEEGLKFMVYLQKENIIDESGMPKERFSAEFPKEGPSILRIQQVVRGDSAAYFCASSSRQTNSYEQYFGPGTRLTVT.